Following are 21 T cell receptor beta chains from one sample sequenced in a study of blood T cell repertoires in COVID-19. Profiling relied on immunoSEQ multiplex PCR, and the TCRdb table lists in-frame clones only, not all of them. The sample records 200,000 to 250,000 clones, less than 85% being singletons. Sequencing input: peripheral blood. The receptors here all came from an elderly woman with active or convalescent COVID-19.

The chain recombines TRBV5-1 with TRBJ1-4, with D possibly TRBD1 on 5 matching bases. Trimming shortened V by 4 bases and J by 5 bases, and 18 bases separated the two germline ends. This CDR3 is 16 amino acids long. Germline V gene data show CDR1 as SGHRS and CDR2 as YFSETQ. CDR3: CASSPNSQGLNEKLFF. The CDR3 DNA follows: TGCGCCAGCAGCCCAAACAGCCAGGGACTAAATGAAAAACTGTTTTTT.

The CDR3 region is CASSQVKQAMGGEKLFF. The CDR3 DNA is TGTGCCAGCAGCCAAGTAAAACAGGCGATGGGAGGCGAAAAACTGTTTTTT. V is TRBV4-2 and J is TRBJ1-4; the D gene is possibly TRBD1 (5 bases). Per the germline V gene, CDR1 is LGHNA and CDR2 is YNFKEQ. V lost 1 base, J lost 8 bases, and 20 bases lay in between. The CDR3 extends over 17 amino acids.

The chain has TRBV3-1 (or the pseudogene TRBV3-2) and TRBJ1-2, with a tentative D call TRBD1 (6 bases). This CDR3 is 14 amino acids long. V lost 4 bases to trimming and J lost 2 bases, with 11 bases between them. Germline-derived CDR1 and CDR2 are LGHDT and YNNKEL (reference sequence). This chain's CDR3 is CASSPQQGNYGYTF. CDR3 bases: TGTGCCAGCAGCCCCCAACAGGGAAACTATGGCTACACCTTC.

V and J are TRBV5-4 and TRBJ2-5; 7 bases align to TRBD1. Germline CDR1 is SGHNT and CDR2 is YYREEE (reference sequence). The CDR3 loop spans 15 amino acids. V lost 0 bases, J lost 2 bases, and 4 bases stayed unmatched. CDR3 nucleotide sequence: TGTGCCAGCAGCTTGGCCGGCAGGGGGCAAGAGACCCAGTACTTC. Its protein is CASSLAGRGQETQYF.

The table lists this clone with a count of one. The chain has TRBV10-3 and TRBJ1-2, with a weak D call TRBD1 (5 bases). The V end was cut by 0 bases, the J end by 7 bases, with 9 bases between. The germline V gene has CDR1 ENHRY and CDR2 SYGVKD. The CDR3 runs to 13 residues. The chain's CDR3 is CAISESGEGGYTF. The DNA of the CDR3 is TGTGCCATCAGTGAGTCGGGGGAGGGTGGCTACACCTTC.

The chain has TRBV3-1 (or the pseudogene TRBV3-2) and TRBJ1-1; no clear D gene. V dropped 1 base and J dropped 1 base, with 7 bases sitting between them. The V gene's germline CDR1 is LGHDT and CDR2 YNNKEL (reference sequence). The CDR3 runs to 14 residues. The CDR3 loop reads CASSQGRRNTEAFF. CDR3 nucleotide sequence: TGTGCCAGCAGCCAAGGGAGAAGGAACACTGAAGCTTTCTTT.

The chain couples TRBV27 to TRBJ2-2, with TRBD2 identical over 12 bases. The CDR3 totals 18 residues. The ends lost 5 bases at V and 4 bases at J; junction bases unmatched: 11. Germline loops: CDR1 MNHEY, CDR2 SMNVEV (reference sequence). The CDR3 nucleotides read TGTGCCAGCAGTCCAACTAGCGGGAGGATCCCAGCCACCGGGGAGCTGTTTTTT. This gives the protein CASSPTSGRIPATGELFF.

The V call is TRBV14, the J call TRBJ2-1, with D possibly being TRBD2 (5 bases). Germline V gene sequence: CDR1 SGHDN, CDR2 FVKESK. This CDR3 has 17 residues. Trimming stripped 1 base from V and 1 base from J, with 14 bases between. The CDR3 DNA sequence: TGTGCCAGCAGCCAAGTCCTAGGTGGAGGATCCTACAATGAGCAGTTCTTC. This gives the protein CASSQVLGGGSYNEQFF.

The chain uses TRBV7-9 and TRBJ2-1; TRBD2 might be the D (6 bases). CDR3 size: 16 residues. The V gene lost 1 base and the J gene lost 4 bases, with 14 bases spanning the gap. Looked up from germline, CDR1 is SEHNR and CDR2 is FQNEAQ (reference sequence). CDR3 region: CASSLVSGDPYNEQFF. The CDR3 region has the DNA TGTGCCAGCAGCTTAGTGTCGGGGGACCCTTACAATGAGCAGTTCTTC. Complete variable domain (other parts from reference TRBV7-9 and TRBJ2-1): DTGVSQNPRHKITKRGQNVTFRCDPISEHNRLYWYRQTLGQGPEFLTYFQNEAQLEKSRLLSDRFSAERPKGSFSTLEIQRTEQGDSAMYLCASSLVSGDPYNEQFFGPGTRLTVL.

The rearrangement uses TRBV19 and TRBJ2-5, with D possibly being TRBD1 (6 bases). The CDR3 is made up of 16 amino acids. The germline CDR1 and CDR2 sequences are LNHDA and SQIVND (reference sequence). Between the trimmed V and J ends, which lost 5 bases and 5 bases, there was a span of 21 bases. The CDR3 here is CASSPTQGILEETQYF. In DNA, the CDR3 is TGTGCCAGTAGTCCTACACAGGGTATCTTAGAGGAGACCCAGTACTTC.

V is TRBV5-1 and J is TRBJ2-3; 14 nucleotides line up with TRBD2. The CDR3 covers 17 residues. Per germline, CDR1 SGHRS and CDR2 YFSETQ. V shed 1 base, J shed 3 bases, and the junction held 4 bases outside the gene matches. The CDR3 protein is CASSLRGTSGRTDTQYF. For the CDR3, the DNA is TGCGCCAGCAGCTTGAGGGGGACTAGCGGGAGAACAGATACGCAGTATTTT.

The V and J genes are TRBV29-1 and TRBJ1-1; TRBD1 aligns across 7 bases. From germline, CDR1 is SQVTM and CDR2 ANQGSEA. The length of the CDR3 is 13 residues. V gave up 4 bases and J gave up 4 bases; unmatched junction bases: 6. The chain's CDR3 is CSVVRQGGTEAFF. The CDR3, as DNA: TGCAGCGTTGTAAGGCAGGGGGGCACTGAAGCTTTCTTT.

The chain employs TRBV9 and TRBJ1-2, with 8 bases lining up with TRBD1. J gave up 5 bases and V 2 bases, and 5 bases lay outside the gene matches. There are 14 residues in the CDR3. Germline CDR1 reads SGDLS; CDR2 reads YYNGEE. CDR3 sequence: CASSVGQGGYGYTF. The CDR3 DNA follows: TGTGCCAGCAGCGTCGGACAGGGTGGTTATGGCTACACCTTC.

This sequence joins TRBV24-1 and TRBJ1-2, with 7 bases lining up with TRBD1. This CDR3 region has 13 residues. V shed 4 bases and J 8 bases; nucleotides not matched to a gene: 6. CDR1 is KGHDR, CDR2 SFDVKD, per germline. The chain's CDR3 is CATSDSQGGGYTF. CDR3 nucleotides: TGTGCCACCAGTGACTCCCAGGGGGGCGGCTACACCTTC.

The V gene is TRBV15, the J gene TRBJ2-7; D is perhaps TRBD1 (6 bases). CDR3 length: 14 residues. Germline V gene data show CDR1 as LNHNV and CDR2 as YYDKDF (reference sequence). Deletions cut 1 base from V and 2 bases from J, with 9 bases between. CDR3 nucleotide sequence: TGTGCCACCAGCAGAGGGCAGGGGCCCTACGAGCAGTACTTC. Its translation: CATSRGQGPYEQYF.

This clone was observed a handful of times. The rearrangement joins TRBV6-2 or TRBV6-3 to TRBJ1-1; 10 bases agree with TRBD1. CDR3 size: 16 residues. V lost 2 bases to trimming and J lost 5 bases; unmatched junction nucleotides: 8. CDR1 and CDR2 from the germline V gene are MNHEY and SVGEGT. This CDR3 is CASSYTTGGWRTEAFF. CDR3 bases: TGTGCCAGCAGTTACACGACAGGGGGCTGGAGGACTGAAGCTTTCTTT.

The chain carries TRBV28 and TRBJ2-5; TRBD1 is a possible D gene (6 bases). The CDR3 consists of 14 residues. Trimming shortened V by 5 bases and J by 1 base, and 11 bases separated the two germline ends. Per germline, CDR1 MDHEN and CDR2 SYDVKM. The CDR3 region has the DNA TGTGCCAGCAGTGTTACAGGGACCCAAGAGACCCAGTACTTC. Translating gives CASSVTGTQETQYF.

This sequence joins TRBV4-1 and TRBJ2-2; TRBD2 matches 7 bases. This CDR3 comprises 14 residues. The junction had 2 bases not matched to a gene; V was cut back by 3 bases and J by 4 bases. The germline gives CDR1 MGHRA, CDR2 YSYEKL. The CDR3 sequence is CASSHTGGTGELFF. CDR3 DNA: TGCGCCAGCAGCCATACGGGGGGCACCGGGGAGCTGTTTTTT.

The chain combines TRBV5-1 with TRBJ1-1; D is possibly TRBD1 (6 bases). The CDR3 consists of 16 residues. The germline V gene encodes CDR1 SGHRS and CDR2 YFSETQ. Trimming removed 1 base at V and 6 bases at J, with 19 bases between. The CDR3 here is CASSLNRVGTDAEAFF. The CDR3 DNA sequence: TGCGCCAGCAGCTTGAACAGGGTCGGGACCGACGCTGAAGCTTTCTTT.

This chain links TRBV28 with TRBJ2-7, with a tentative D call TRBD2 (7 bases). The CDR3 has 16 residues. The V and J ends lost 0 bases and 3 bases respectively, with 15 bases between them. Germline assignment: CDR1 MDHEN and CDR2 SYDVKM. The DNA for the CDR3 is TGTGCCAGCAGTTTATGGGGCGGGGGCAGGAGCTACGAGCAGTACTTC. It encodes CASSLWGGGRSYEQYF.

This sequence joins TRBV28 and TRBJ1-5; TRBD1 might be the D (6 bases). V dropped 9 bases and J dropped 0 bases, with 9 bases sitting between them. Germline CDR1 reads MDHEN; CDR2 reads SYDVKM. CDR3 length equals 13 residues. The DNA for the CDR3 is TGTGCCAGTGGGGGCCATAGCAATCAGCCCCAGCATTTT. Encoded protein: CASGGHSNQPQHF. The full variable domain, completed using reference TRBV28 and TRBJ1-5, is DVKVTQSSRYLVKRTGEKVFLECVQDMDHENMFWYRQDPGLGLRLIYFSYDVKMKEKGDIPEGYSVSREKKERFSLILESASTNQTSMYLCASGGHSNQPQHFGDGTRLSIL.